Listed here are 8 T cell receptor beta chains from one sample, sequenced in a study of neurological immune-mediated disorders. Via MiXCR, TCRdb re-called the 5' RACE reads, giving one row per CDR3 protein. The sample records over 60,000 distinct CDR3 sequences, 5.2% being singletons. Specimen: PBMCs. These receptor sequences come from a woman aged 30 to 39 with multiple sclerosis.

This clonotype was counted at least ten times. This chain connects TRBV20-1 to TRBJ1-1; D uncertain. The CDR3 totals 10 residues. V was cut by 5 bases and J by 8 bases, with 9 bases left in between. CDR1 DFQATT and CDR2 SNEGSKA come from the germline V gene (reference sequence). The chain's CDR3 is CSASRGEAFF. The DNA of the CDR3 is TGCAGTGCTTCCCGCGGGGAAGCTTTCTTT.

This clonotype was seen many times. The chain joins TRBV10-3 to TRBJ1-5, with TRBD1 as a possible D gene (5 bases). CDR1 and CDR2 from the germline V gene are ENHRY and SYGVKD. The CDR3 loop spans 16 amino acids. V was clipped by 0 bases and J by 0 bases, with 9 bases between them. The CDR3 DNA is TGTGCCATCAGTGAGTCTGGAGACAGTAGCAATCAGCCCCAGCATTTT. Translating it yields CAISESGDSSNQPQHF.

At least ten counts were recorded for this clonotype. V usage is TRBV2 and J usage is TRBJ1-2; D is ambiguous. Germline V lookup: CDR1 SNHLY, CDR2 FYNNEI. V was clipped by 5 bases and J by 4 bases, with 14 bases between them. The CDR3 loop spans 14 amino acids. The DNA of the CDR3 is TGTGCCAGCAGTCCTTCCCTCGGGTCCTATGGCTACACCTTC. Its translation is CASSPSLGSYGYTF.

This clonotype was observed many times. V is TRBV5-1 and J is TRBJ2-3, with D possibly TRBD2 on 6 matching bases. This CDR3 has 15 amino acids. V dropped 1 base and J dropped 2 bases, with 11 bases sitting between them. Germline lookup yields CDR1 SGHRS and CDR2 YFSETQ. The CDR3 reads CASSLLGGDTDTQYF. CDR3 in DNA: TGCGCCAGCAGCTTGTTGGGGGGAGACACAGATACGCAGTATTTT. Drawing the rest from reference TRBV5-1 and TRBJ2-3, the complete variable domain is KAGVTQTPRYLIKTRGQQVTLSCSPISGHRSVSWYQQTPGQGLQFLFEYFSETQRNKGNFPGRFSGRQFSNSRSEMNVSTLELGDSALYLCASSLLGGDTDTQYFGPGTRLTVL.

As concerns this clonotype: A much more abundant neighbour one base away suggests this may be a read error. This chain connects TRBV20-1 to TRBJ2-4; D is ambiguous. V lost 0 bases and J lost 5, with 11 bases in between. Per germline, CDR1 DFQATT and CDR2 SNEGSKA (reference sequence). The CDR3 spans 14 residues. The DNA for the CDR3 is TGCAGTGCTAGAGATCTGGGAAAGCAAAACATTCAGTACTTC. Its translation: CSARDLGKQNIQYF.

This clonotype has at least ten counts. The chain has TRBV5-6 and TRBJ2-4; D is uncertain. The CDR3 covers 13 residues. V lost 2 bases to trimming and J lost 8 bases, with 11 bases between them. In germline, CDR1 is SGHDT, CDR2 YYEEEE. DNA for the CDR3: TGTGCCAGCAGCTTCTGGCAGAGTGACATTCAGTACTTC. Its protein product is CASSFWQSDIQYF.

This clonotype was detected a few times. This chain uses TRBV20-1 with TRBJ2-1; TRBD1 might be the D (5 bases). Trimming left V 4 bases short and J 6 bases short, with 16 bases between. Germline CDR1 reads DFQATT; CDR2 reads SNEGSKA (reference sequence). The CDR3 has 14 residues. The CDR3 region is CSATTGIYPNEQFF. The DNA for the CDR3 is TGCAGTGCTACTACAGGAATTTACCCCAATGAGCAGTTCTTC.

This clonotype was seen many times. The chain links TRBV10-3 to TRBJ2-1; a weak D match, TRBD1 (6 bases). The CDR3 is 13 residues long. V lost 2 bases to trimming and J lost 8 bases, with 10 bases between them. Per germline, CDR1 ENHRY and CDR2 SYGVKD. CDR3 region: CAISEAQGHEQFF. In nucleotides, the CDR3 is TGTGCCATCAGTGAGGCACAGGGACATGAGCAGTTCTTC.